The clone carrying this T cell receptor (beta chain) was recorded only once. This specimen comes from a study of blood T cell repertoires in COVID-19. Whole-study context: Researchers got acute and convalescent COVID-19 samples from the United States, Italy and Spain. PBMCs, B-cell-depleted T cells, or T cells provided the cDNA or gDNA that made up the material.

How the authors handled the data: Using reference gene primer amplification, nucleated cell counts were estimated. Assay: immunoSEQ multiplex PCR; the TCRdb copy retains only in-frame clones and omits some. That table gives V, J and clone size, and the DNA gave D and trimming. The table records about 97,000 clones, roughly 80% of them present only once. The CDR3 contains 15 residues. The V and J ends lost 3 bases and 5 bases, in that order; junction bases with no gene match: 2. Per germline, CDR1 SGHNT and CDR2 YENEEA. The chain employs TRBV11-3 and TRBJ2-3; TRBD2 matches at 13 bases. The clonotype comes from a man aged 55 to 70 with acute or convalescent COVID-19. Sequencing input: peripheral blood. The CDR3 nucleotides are TGTGCCAGCAGCTTTGGACTAGCGGGGGAAGATACGCAGTATTTT. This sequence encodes CASSFGLAGEDTQYF.